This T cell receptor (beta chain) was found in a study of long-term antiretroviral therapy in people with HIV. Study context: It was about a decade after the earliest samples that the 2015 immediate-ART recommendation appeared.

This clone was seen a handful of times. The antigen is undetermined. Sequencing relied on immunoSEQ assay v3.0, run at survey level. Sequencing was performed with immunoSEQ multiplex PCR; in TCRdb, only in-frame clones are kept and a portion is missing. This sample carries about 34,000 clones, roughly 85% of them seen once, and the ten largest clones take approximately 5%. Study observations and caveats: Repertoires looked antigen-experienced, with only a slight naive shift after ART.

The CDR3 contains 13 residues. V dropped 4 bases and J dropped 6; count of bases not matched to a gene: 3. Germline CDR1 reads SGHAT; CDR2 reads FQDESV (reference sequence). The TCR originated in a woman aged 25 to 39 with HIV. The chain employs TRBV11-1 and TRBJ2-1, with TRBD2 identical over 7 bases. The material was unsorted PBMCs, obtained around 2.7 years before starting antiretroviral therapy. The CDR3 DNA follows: TGTGCCAGCAGCTCAGCGGGGCCCAATGAGCAGTTCTTC. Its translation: CASSSAGPNEQFF.